The clone carrying this T cell receptor beta chain was observed many times. These data come from a study of T cells after posttransplantation cyclophosphamide. Trimming took off 3 bases at V and 14 bases at J, with 16 bases between the two ends. The CDR3 runs 12 residues. Germline V gives CDR1 MDHEN, CDR2 SYDVKM. Using immunoSEQ multiplex PCR, the repertoire was profiled, and TCRdb retains in-frame clones only, with some absent. The table lists 32,000 or so clones, with no singletons. This clonotype was sampled from a woman in her fifties or sixties in good health, CMV-negative, and a related stem cell transplant donor. Source material: PBMCs. The chain is built from TRBV28 and TRBJ1-2; D is ambiguous. CDR3 protein: CASSFEGRSFTF. The CDR3 DNA reads TGTGCCAGCAGTTTCGAAGGCAGGAGCTTTACCTTC.